The rows below give T cell receptor beta chains drawn from one sample of a study of cytomegalovirus exposure and HLA in healthy donors. Some clones are missing from TCRdb's copy, which holds only in-frame ones; the method was immunoSEQ multiplex PCR. The sample holds about 140,000 clones, more than 75% seen once. The sequenced sample was PBMCs. Receptors originate from a man aged 18 to 35 in good health and CMV-seropositive. Each CDR3 is given with its conserved first and last residue. D genes are given only for firm matches. Not every row has a clone size; where given, it reads once, few, many or a size class.

>.|.|TRBV30|TRBJ2-2
TGTGCCTGGAGTGACAACCCTGGGGAGCTGTTTTTT
CAWSDNPGELFF
>TRBD2|.|TRBV28|TRBJ2-4
TGTGCCAGCACCCCGGGACTAGCGGGAGGGCGGGCCAAAAACATTCAGTACTTC
CASTPGLAGGRAKNIQYF
>.|.|TRBV5-1|TRBJ2-7
TGCGCCAGCGGTGAGTTGAACGAGCAGTACTTC
CASGELNEQYF
>TRBD2|few|TRBV9|TRBJ2-5
TGTGCCAGCAGCGTAGGCGTAGCGGGAGGGGAGACCCAGTACTTC
CASSVGVAGGETQYF
>TRBD1|.|TRBV4-1|TRBJ1-1
TGCGCCAGCAGCCAATGGTCCCAGGACAGGGAGACTGAAGCTTTCTTT
CASSQWSQDRETEAFF
>TRBD1|.|TRBV9|TRBJ1-2
TGTGCCAGCAGCGTAGGAGGGACAGTCGGTAACTATGGCTACACCTTC
CASSVGGTVGNYGYTF
>TRBD2|.|TRBV28|TRBJ2-3
TGTGCCACGAGGACTAGCGGGAGAATAGATACGCAGTATTTT
CATRTSGRIDTQYF
>.|.|TRBV9|TRBJ2-1
TGTGCCAGCAGCCCCAAGCCGGGGAGCTCCTACAATGAGCAGTTCTTC
CASSPKPGSSYNEQFF
>.|.|TRBV28|TRBJ2-7
TGTGCCAGCAGTTTTTTCCGGAGCTCCTACGAGCAGTACTTC
CASSFFRSSYEQYF
>TRBD1|.|TRBV6-5|TRBJ1-6
TGTGCCAGCAGTTACGGACAGGGTACAAGTTCACCCCTCCACTTT
CASSYGQGTSSPLHF
>.|.|TRBV30|TRBJ1-2
TGTGCCTGGTTTCGCGGGGGCTACACCTTC
CAWFRGGYTF
>.|.|TRBV19|TRBJ2-5
TGTGCCAGTAGTGTGGGCGGGCCCCAAGAGACCCAGTACTTC
CASSVGGPQETQYF
>.|.|TRBV28|TRBJ1-2
TGTGCCAGCAGAATCCCCGGACACACCAACTATGGCTACACCTTC
CASRIPGHTNYGYTF
>.|.|TRBV19|TRBJ2-3
TGTGCCAGTAGTCCTCCCACAGATACGCAGTATTTT
CASSPPTDTQYF
>.|.|TRBV6-5|TRBJ1-2
TGTGCCAGCAGTCCGTTCCTAGGGGGCTATGGCTACACCTTC
CASSPFLGGYGYTF
>TRBD2|.|TRBV28|TRBJ2-3
TGTGCCAGCAGTCCTCTGACTAGCGGAGGAAGAGATACGCAGTATTTT
CASSPLTSGGRDTQYF
>TRBD1|.|TRBV5-1|TRBJ1-1
TGCGCCAGCAGCACCGGACAGGGTGGATTGGCTGAAGCTTTCTTT
CASSTGQGGLAEAFF
>TRBD1|.|TRBV27|TRBJ2-7
TGTGCCAGCAGTTCCTCGACAGGGCCTAGATTTATCCAGCAGTACTTC
CASSSSTGPRFIQQYF
>.|once|TRBV19|TRBJ1-3
TGTGCCAGTACCCCCTCCAGGGACTCTACTGGAAACACCATATATTTT
CASTPSRDSTGNTIYF
>TRBD2|.|TRBV5-4|TRBJ2-2
TGTGCCAGCAGCGGAGTGGCGGGAGGGATTGGCGGGGAGCTGTTTTTT
CASSGVAGGIGGELFF
>.|.|TRBV11-2|TRBJ2-2
TGTGCCAGCACCCTAGGGGCGGTTACGAACACCGGGGAGCTGTTTTTT
CASTLGAVTNTGELFF
>.|.|TRBV1|TRBJ2-2
TGCACCAGCAGCCAACTAAGACGGGAGGGCCGTAACGGGGAGCTGTTTTTT
CTSSQLRREGRNGELFF
>.|few|TRBV6-6|TRBJ1-1
TGTGCCAGCAGTTACTCGACCTCGGGAGGCCCTGAAGCTTTCTTT
CASSYSTSGGPEAFF
>TRBD1|.|TRBV15|TRBJ2-7
TGTGCCACCAGCGGACCGGACAGGGCCTACGAGCAGTACTTC
CATSGPDRAYEQYF
>.|.|TRBV28|TRBJ1-1
TGTGCCAGCAGGACAAACAGGGATATGAACACTGAAGCTTTCTTT
CASRTNRDMNTEAFF
>TRBD2|.|TRBV4-1|TRBJ2-3
TGCGCCACCTCCGGGGGGGGGCTGGCAGATACGCAGTATTTT
CATSGGGLADTQYF
>TRBD1|.|TRBV5-1|TRBJ1-1
TGCGCCAGCAGCTTGGGACAGGGGGCGCGGGGAAACACTGAAGCTTTCTTT
CASSLGQGARGNTEAFF
>TRBD1|few|TRBV6-1|TRBJ2-7
TGTGCCAGCAGGGGGGACAGGGGGCTCTCCTACGAGCAGTACTTC
CASRGDRGLSYEQYF